This TCR beta chain was captured in a study of blood T cell repertoires in COVID-19. V trimming: 6 bases; J trimming: 8 bases; junction bases outside the gene matches: 10. The CDR3 is 15 residues long. Germline-derived CDR1 and CDR2 are LNHDA and SQIVND (reference sequence). This clone occurred once. Here immunoSEQ multiplex PCR was the method, and the copy in TCRdb shows in-frame clones only, minus some. In the table there are fewer than 200,000 clones, about 83% of which are singletons. The chain employs TRBV19 and TRBJ2-1; TRBD2 aligns across 10 bases. The sequence was obtained from a woman aged 65 to 85 with COVID-19, enrolled during active disease. Sequenced sample: peripheral blood. CDR3: CASSSLAGVFDEQFF. The CDR3 bases are TGTGCCAGTAGCTCCCTAGCGGGAGTATTCGATGAGCAGTTCTTC.